Detailed here is one T cell receptor (beta chain). The V gene end was trimmed by 7 bases and the J gene end by 1 base; junction bases not matched to a gene: 8. The CDR3 extends over 14 amino acids. The germline V gene encodes CDR1 SQVTM and CDR2 ANQGSEA. Data came from immunoSEQ multiplex PCR; TCRdb stores just in-frame clones and leaves some out. The data hold about 66,000 clones, with about nine tenths observed a single time. These data belong to a study of PD-L1 blockade in urothelial cancer. Turning to the study itself: Males with bladder-origin urothelial cancer made up about 85% of the roughly 29 patients. Blood underwent analysis 3 weeks (second dose) and 6 weeks after treatment began. Researchers found blood samples held a median of roughly 140,000 T cells.

Time point specified: peripheral blood 6 weeks after treatment start. The TCR comes from a man in his sixties with urothelial cancer. The chain recombines TRBV29-1 with TRBJ1-1; TRBD1 aligns across 8 bases. The input for sequencing was PBMCs, taken around atezolizumab (anti-PD-L1) treatment. CDR3 sequence: CSAHRGSGNTEAFF. The CDR3 coding sequence is TGCAGCGCACACAGGGGGTCGGGGAACACTGAAGCTTTCTTT.